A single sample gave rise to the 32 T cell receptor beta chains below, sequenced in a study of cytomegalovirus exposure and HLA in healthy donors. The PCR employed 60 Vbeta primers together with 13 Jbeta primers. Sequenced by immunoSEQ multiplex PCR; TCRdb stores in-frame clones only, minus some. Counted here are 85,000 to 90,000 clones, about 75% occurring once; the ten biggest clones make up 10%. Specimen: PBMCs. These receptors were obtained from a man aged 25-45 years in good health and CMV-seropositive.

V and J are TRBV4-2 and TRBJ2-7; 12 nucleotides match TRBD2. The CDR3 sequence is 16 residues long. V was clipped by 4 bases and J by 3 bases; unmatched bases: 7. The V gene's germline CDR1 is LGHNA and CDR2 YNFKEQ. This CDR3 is CASSPAGTSGLYEQYF. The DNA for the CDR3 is TGTGCCAGCAGCCCTGCGGGGACTAGCGGGCTCTACGAGCAGTACTTC.

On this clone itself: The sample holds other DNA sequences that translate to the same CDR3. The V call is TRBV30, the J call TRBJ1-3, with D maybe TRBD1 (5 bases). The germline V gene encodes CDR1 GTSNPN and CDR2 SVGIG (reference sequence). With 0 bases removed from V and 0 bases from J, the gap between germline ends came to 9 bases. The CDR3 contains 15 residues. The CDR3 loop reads CAWSVGASSGNTIYF. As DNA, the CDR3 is TGTGCCTGGAGTGTAGGGGCGAGCTCTGGAAACACCATATATTTT.

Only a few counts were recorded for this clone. DNA for the CDR3: TGTGCCAGCAGCTTAGGGAATGGGCTAAACCGGGACAGGCAGTTCTTC. It specifies CASSLGNGLNRDRQFF. The genes are TRBV7-6 and TRBJ2-1, with TRBD1 identical over 7 bases. V dropped 1 base and J dropped 12; count of bases not matched to a gene: 15. CDR3 length equals 16 residues. The germline V gene encodes CDR1 SGHVS and CDR2 FNYEAQ.

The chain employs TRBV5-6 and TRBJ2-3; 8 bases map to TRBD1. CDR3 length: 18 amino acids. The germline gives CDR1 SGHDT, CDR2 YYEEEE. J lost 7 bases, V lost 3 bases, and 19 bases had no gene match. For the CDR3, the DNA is TGTGCCAGCAGCTCTGGACAGGGATCGGTGCGGGATCAAAATACGCAGTATTTT. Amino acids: CASSSGQGSVRDQNTQYF.

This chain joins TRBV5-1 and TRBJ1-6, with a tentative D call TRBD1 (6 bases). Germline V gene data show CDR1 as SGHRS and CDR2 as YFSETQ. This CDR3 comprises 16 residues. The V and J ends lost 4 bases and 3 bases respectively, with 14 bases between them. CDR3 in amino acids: CASSDRTDVYNSPLHF. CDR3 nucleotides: TGCGCCAGCAGCGACCGGACAGATGTCTATAATTCACCCCTCCACTTT.

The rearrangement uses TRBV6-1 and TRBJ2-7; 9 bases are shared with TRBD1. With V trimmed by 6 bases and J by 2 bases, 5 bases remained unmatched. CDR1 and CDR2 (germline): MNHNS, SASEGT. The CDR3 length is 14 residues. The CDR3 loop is CASSAGTGPYEQYF. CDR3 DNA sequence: TGTGCCAGCAGCGCCGGGACAGGGCCCTACGAGCAGTACTTC.

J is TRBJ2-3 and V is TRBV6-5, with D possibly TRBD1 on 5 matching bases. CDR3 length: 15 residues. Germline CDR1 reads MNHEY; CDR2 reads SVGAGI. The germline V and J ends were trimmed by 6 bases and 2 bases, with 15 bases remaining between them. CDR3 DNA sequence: TGTGCCAGCAGCCTCTCTGGGGCGGCCACAGATACGCAGTATTTT. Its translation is CASSLSGAATDTQYF.

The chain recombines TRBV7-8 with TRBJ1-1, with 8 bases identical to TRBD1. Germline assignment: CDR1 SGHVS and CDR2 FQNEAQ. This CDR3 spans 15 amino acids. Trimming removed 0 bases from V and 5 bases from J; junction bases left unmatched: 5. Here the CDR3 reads CASSLAGQGGTEAFF. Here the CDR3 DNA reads TGTGCCAGCAGCTTAGCCGGACAGGGTGGAACTGAAGCTTTCTTT. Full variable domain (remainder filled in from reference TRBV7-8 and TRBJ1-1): GAGVSQSPRYKVAKRGQDVALRCDPISGHVSLFWYQQALGQGPEFLTYFQNEAQLDKSGLPSDRFFAERPEGSVSTLKIQRTQQEDSAVYLCASSLAGQGGTEAFFGQGTRLTVV.

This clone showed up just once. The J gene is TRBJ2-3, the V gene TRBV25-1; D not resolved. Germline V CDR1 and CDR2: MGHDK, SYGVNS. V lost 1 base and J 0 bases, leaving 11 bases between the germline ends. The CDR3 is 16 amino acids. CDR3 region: CASSEWSLGSTDTQYF. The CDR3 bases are TGTGCCAGCAGTGAATGGTCCCTCGGGAGCACAGATACGCAGTATTTT.

CDR3 bases: TGTGCCAGCAGCTTGGGGGCCTCCAGGGGGGATTCACCCCTCCACTTT. It is translated as CASSLGASRGDSPLHF. V gene TRBV5-4 combines with J gene TRBJ1-6; the match to TRBD1 covers 7 bases. J lost 8 bases, V lost 0 bases, and 8 bases had no gene match. Germline CDR1 is SGHNT and CDR2 is YYREEE (reference sequence). The CDR3 spans 16 residues.

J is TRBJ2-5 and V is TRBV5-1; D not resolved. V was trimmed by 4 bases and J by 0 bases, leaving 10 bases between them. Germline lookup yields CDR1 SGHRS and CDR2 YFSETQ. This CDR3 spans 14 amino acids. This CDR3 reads CASSRGVNQETQYF. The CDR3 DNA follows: TGCGCCAGCAGCCGCGGCGTCAACCAAGAGACCCAGTACTTC.

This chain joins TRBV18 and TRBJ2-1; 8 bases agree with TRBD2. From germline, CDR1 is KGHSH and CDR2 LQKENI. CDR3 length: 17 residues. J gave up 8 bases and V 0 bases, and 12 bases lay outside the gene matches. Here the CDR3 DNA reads TGTGCCAGCTCACCACCGTCTGCGAGCGGGGGTCCGCATGAGCAGTTCTTC. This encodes CASSPPSASGGPHEQFF.

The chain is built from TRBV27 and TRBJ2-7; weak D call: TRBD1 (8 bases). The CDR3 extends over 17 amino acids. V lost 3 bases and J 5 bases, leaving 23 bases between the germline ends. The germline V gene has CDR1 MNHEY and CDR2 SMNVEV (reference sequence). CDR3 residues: CASSLGDRRGSANEQYF. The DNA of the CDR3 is TGTGCCAGCAGTTTGGGGGACAGGCGGGGGTCGGCGAACGAGCAGTACTTC.

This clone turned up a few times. CDR3 amino acids: CASSSGNQPQHF. DNA of the CDR3: TGTGCCAGCTCTTCGGGCAATCAGCCCCAGCATTTT. V gene TRBV6-5 combines with J gene TRBJ1-5; no firm D call. Per germline, CDR1 MNHEY and CDR2 SVGAGI. Trimming left V 8 bases short and J 2 bases short, with 7 bases between. CDR3 length equals 12 residues.

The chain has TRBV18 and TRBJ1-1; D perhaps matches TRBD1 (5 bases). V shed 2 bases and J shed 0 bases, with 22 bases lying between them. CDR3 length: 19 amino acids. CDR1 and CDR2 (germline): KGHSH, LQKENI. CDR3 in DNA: TGTGCCAGCTCACCAAGGGCCGGGTTGACAGACCCTATGAACACTGAAGCTTTCTTT. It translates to CASSPRAGLTDPMNTEAFF.

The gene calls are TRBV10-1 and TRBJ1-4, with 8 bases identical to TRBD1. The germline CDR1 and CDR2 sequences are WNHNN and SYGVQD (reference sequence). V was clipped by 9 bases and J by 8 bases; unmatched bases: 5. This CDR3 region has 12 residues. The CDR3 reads CASLTGDEKLFF. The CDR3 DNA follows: TGCGCCAGTCTGACAGGGGACGAAAAACTGTTTTTT.

The CDR3 protein is CASNSGQSNQPQHF. The CDR3 DNA reads TGTGCCAGCAATTCGGGACAGAGCAATCAGCCCCAGCATTTT. This chain uses TRBV6-1 with TRBJ1-5; 7 bases are a match to TRBD1. The germline CDR1 and CDR2 sequences are MNHNS and SASEGT. The CDR3 extends over 14 amino acids. The ends lost 7 bases at V and 1 base at J; junction bases unmatched: 4.

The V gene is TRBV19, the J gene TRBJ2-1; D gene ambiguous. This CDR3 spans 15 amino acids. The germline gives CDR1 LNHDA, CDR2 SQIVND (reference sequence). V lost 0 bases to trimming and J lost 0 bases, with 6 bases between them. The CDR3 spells CASSIDRGSYNEQFF. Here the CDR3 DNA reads TGTGCCAGTAGTATAGATCGCGGCTCCTACAATGAGCAGTTCTTC.

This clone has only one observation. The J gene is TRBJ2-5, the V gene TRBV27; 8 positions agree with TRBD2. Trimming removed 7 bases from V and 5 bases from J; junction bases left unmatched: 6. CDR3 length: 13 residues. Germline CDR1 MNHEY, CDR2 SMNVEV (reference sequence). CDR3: CASTGGGLETQYF. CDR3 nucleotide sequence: TGTGCCAGCACCGGCGGGGGGCTGGAGACCCAGTACTTC.

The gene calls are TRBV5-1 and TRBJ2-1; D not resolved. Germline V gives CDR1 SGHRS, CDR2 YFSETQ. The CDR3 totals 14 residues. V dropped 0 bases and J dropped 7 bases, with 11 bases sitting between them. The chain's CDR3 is CASSLGPTINEQFF. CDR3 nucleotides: TGCGCCAGCAGCTTGGGCCCCACAATTAATGAGCAGTTCTTC.

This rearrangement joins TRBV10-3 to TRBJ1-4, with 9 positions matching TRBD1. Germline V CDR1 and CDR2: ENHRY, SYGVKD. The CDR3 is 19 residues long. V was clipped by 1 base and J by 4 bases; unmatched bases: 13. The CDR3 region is CAISEWGSGTGTGNEKLFF. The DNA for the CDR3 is TGTGCCATCAGTGAGTGGGGATCCGGGACAGGGACTGGTAATGAAAAACTGTTTTTT.

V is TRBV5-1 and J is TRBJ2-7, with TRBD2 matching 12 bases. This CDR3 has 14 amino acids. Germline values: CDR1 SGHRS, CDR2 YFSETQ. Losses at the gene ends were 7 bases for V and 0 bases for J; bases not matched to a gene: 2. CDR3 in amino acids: CASGGLAGSYEQYF. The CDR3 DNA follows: TGCGCCAGCGGGGGACTAGCGGGCTCCTACGAGCAGTACTTC.

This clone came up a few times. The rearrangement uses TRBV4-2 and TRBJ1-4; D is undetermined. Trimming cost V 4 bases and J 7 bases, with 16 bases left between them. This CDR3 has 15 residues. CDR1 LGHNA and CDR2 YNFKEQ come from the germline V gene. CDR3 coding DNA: TGTGCCAGCAGCCCAACCGGGTCAGAGCCTGAAAAACTGTTTTTT. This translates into CASSPTGSEPEKLFF.

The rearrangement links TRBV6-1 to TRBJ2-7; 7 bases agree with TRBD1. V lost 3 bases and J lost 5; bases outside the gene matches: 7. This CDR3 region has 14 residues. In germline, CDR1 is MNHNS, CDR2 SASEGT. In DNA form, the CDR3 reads TGTGCCAGCAGTGAGAGGGGGCTCGGGCACGAGCAGTACTTC. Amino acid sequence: CASSERGLGHEQYF.

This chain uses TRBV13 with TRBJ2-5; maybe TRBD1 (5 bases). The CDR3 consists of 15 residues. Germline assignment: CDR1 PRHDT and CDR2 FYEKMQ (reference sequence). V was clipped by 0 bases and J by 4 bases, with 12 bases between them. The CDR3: CASSLGGPVPETQYF. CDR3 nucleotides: TGTGCCAGCAGCTTAGGGGGGCCCGTTCCAGAGACCCAGTACTTC.

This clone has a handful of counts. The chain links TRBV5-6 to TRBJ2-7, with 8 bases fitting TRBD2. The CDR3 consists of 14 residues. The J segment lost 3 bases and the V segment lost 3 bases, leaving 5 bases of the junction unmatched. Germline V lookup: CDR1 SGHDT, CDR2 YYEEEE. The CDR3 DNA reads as TGTGCCAGCAGCTACGGGACTAGTCGCTACGAGCAGTACTTC. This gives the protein CASSYGTSRYEQYF.

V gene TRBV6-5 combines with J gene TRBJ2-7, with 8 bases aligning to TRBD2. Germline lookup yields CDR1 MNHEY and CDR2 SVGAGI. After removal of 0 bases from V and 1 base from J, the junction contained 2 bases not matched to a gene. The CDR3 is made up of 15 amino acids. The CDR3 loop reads CASSYSSGGSYEQYF. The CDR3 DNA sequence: TGTGCCAGCAGTTACTCGAGCGGGGGTTCCTACGAGCAGTACTTC.

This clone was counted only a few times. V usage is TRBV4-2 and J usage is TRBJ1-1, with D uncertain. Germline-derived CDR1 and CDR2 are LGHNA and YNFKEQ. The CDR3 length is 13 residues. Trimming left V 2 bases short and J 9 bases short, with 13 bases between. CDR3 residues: CASSQPGLWKAFF. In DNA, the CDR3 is TGTGCCAGCAGCCAACCCGGACTGTGGAAAGCTTTCTTT.

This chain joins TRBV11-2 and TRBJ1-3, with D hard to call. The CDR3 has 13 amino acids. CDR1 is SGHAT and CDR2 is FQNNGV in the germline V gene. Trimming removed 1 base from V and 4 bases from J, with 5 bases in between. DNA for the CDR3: TGTGCCAGCAGCTTAGTTCAGGGAAACACCATATATTTT. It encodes CASSLVQGNTIYF.

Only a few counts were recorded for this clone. CDR3 residues: CASSLRSGGGHQTQYF. The CDR3 DNA is TGTGCCAGCAGCTTACGATCCGGGGGGGGCCATCAGACCCAGTACTTC. This chain joins TRBV7-8 and TRBJ2-5; 8 nucleotides match TRBD2. This CDR3 has 16 residues. In germline, CDR1 is SGHVS, CDR2 FQNEAQ. Trimming took 2 bases from V and 6 from J; bases not matched to a gene: 11.

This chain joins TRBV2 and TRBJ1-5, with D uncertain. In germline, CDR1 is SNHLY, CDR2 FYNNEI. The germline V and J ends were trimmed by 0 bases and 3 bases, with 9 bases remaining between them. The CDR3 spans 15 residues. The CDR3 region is CASSEALSDNQPQHF. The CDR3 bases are TGTGCCAGCAGTGAAGCGCTTTCAGACAATCAGCCCCAGCATTTT.

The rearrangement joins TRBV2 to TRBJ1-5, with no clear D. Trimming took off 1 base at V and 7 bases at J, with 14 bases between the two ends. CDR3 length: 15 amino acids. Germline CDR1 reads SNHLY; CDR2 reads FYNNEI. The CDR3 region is CASSEGSPGEQPQHF. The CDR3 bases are TGTGCCAGCAGTGAAGGCAGCCCGGGTGAACAGCCCCAGCATTTT.